The source of this TCR beta chain is a study of blood T cell repertoires in COVID-19. Germline loops: CDR1 SGHRS, CDR2 YFSETQ. The trim removed 0 bases at V and 6 bases at J, leaving 4 bases unmatched. The CDR3 is 16 amino acids. Sequenced by immunoSEQ multiplex PCR; TCRdb stores in-frame clones only, minus some. The table has about 68,000 clones, nearly 90% seen once. This clone came up a few times. The TCR sequence derives from a man aged 50 to 60 with active COVID-19. Sequenced sample: peripheral blood. The chain has TRBV5-1 and TRBJ1-6, with TRBD1 matching 9 bases. The CDR3 DNA sequence: TGCGCCAGCAGCTTGGGGCTGACAGGGGGTAATTCACCCCTCCACTTT. This codes for CASSLGLTGGNSPLHF.